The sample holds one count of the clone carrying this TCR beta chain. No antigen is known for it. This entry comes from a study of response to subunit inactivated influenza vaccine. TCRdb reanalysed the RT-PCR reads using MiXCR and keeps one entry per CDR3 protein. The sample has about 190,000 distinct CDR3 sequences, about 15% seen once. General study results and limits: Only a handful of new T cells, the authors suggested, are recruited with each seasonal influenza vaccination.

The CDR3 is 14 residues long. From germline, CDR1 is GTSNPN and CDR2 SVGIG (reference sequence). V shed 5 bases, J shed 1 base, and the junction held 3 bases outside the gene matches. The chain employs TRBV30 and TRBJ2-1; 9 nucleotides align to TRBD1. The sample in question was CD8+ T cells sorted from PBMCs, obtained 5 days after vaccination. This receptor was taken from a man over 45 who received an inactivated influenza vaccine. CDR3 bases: TGTGCCTGGGGAGACAGGGGGTCCTACAATGAGCAGTTCTTC. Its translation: CAWGDRGSYNEQFF.